This entry is about one TCR beta chain. Its antigen target is currently unknown. Per-base qualities were not stored, and no clone one base away is much larger. This entry is derived from a study of blood T cell repertoires in COVID-19 (dated by TCRdb to the early 2020s). About the study as a whole: Samples from collaborators originated in the United States, Italy and Spain and spanned both the acute and convalescent phases of COVID-19. Samples came from the ongoing ImmuneRACE study (first 160 participants) plus 1,254 subjects from 6 global collaborators. Where HLA class I and class II types were available, the types were taken from metadata supplied by the sample provider, not from assay-based typing. A freely available public database, intended as a resource for researchers studying the immune response to SARS-CoV-2, is where the repertoires were released. A de-identified subject ID, COVID-19 status, age in years and sex were almost always included in the sample metadata. The prospective study material was composed of cDNA or gDNA derived from T cells, B-cell-depleted T cells, or PBMCs. The dataset comprised deeply sampled blood TCRbeta repertoires from subjects exposed to, actively infected with, or recovered from COVID-19.

Whole blood was collected in K2EDTA tubes by collaborating institutions according to the institutions' own protocols. For TCRbeta analysis, collaborators shipped samples in one of three forms: frozen whole blood, isolated PBMCs, or DNA extracted from either of those sample types. Here is what the overall study found, with its caveats: The amount of clinical and demographic metadata varied by source and participant and was provided uncurated.

The immunoSEQ Assay, a bias-controlled multiplex PCR, was used to amplify TCRbeta CDR3 regions from genomic DNA. On the study's bioinformatics: Nucleated cell counts per sample were estimated from amplification of reference gene primers within the assay. To quantify the absolute abundance of each unique TCRbeta CDR3 rearrangement, sequence reads were collapsed and filtered. For each sample, productive Simpson clonality was calculated as the square root of Simpson's diversity index across productive rearrangements. TCRdb stores this immuneACCESS table with in-frame sequences only. Part of the clones is absent; in the studies checked, under half of the shortfall reflects unresolved V genes, and no reason is known for the rest. V and J calls and clone size are copied from that table; D and trimming were computed from the DNA. A total of around 100,000 clones appear in this sample, 91% of them only once. About 1.7% of the sample is held by the ten biggest clonotypes.

The germline V gene encodes CDR1 MNHNS and CDR2 SASEGT. Including the terminal cysteine and phenylalanine, the CDR3 comprises 13 residues. Only the CDR3 DNA is retained, 39 bases long and in frame from the first base. Trimming takes 0 bases from V and 2 bases from J, and the germline ends sit 4 bases apart. The chain is made from TRBV6-1 and TRBJ1-1, with no confident D gene call. The TCR sequence derives from a human donor with active COVID-19. The donor label of this sample is uncertain. Sample: peripheral blood. In nucleotides, the sequence is TGTGCCAGCAGTGAAGCGACAAACACTGAAGCTTTCTTT. This is translated as CASSEATNTEAFF.